The 23 T cell receptor beta chains listed next were all sequenced from one sample in a study of a mutant IDH1 vaccine in newly diagnosed glioma. Time point: week 11, during vaccination. It was 300 ug of mutant IDH1 20-mer peptide that made up each vaccine dose, given with topical imiquimod. The antigens these receptors bind are not known. Profiling relied on immunoSEQ multiplex PCR, and the TCRdb table lists in-frame clones only, not all of them. Altogether about 120,000 clones are present, roughly nine tenths being singletons, with the ten largest covering roughly 0.65%. Sequencing used PBMCs, obtained from a glioma patient whose treatment included an IDH1 peptide vaccine. These receptors came from a woman between 45 and 60 years old with glioma.

This clone appeared once. V gene TRBV6-6 combines with J gene TRBJ2-4; TRBD2 might be the D (6 bases). Germline CDR1 is MNHNY and CDR2 is SVGAGI (reference sequence). V shed 0 bases and J shed 7 bases, with 7 bases lying between them. The CDR3 contains 13 residues. The CDR3 nucleotides are TGTGCCAGCAGTTACTCGGAGGGGAACATTCAGTACTTC. Its translation: CASSYSEGNIQYF.

The gene calls are TRBV18 and TRBJ1-6, with D unclear. V was clipped by 6 bases and J by 9 bases, with 12 bases between them. Germline values: CDR1 KGHSH, CDR2 LQKENI. The CDR3 totals 13 residues. CDR3 protein: CASSPGRASPLHF. DNA of the CDR3: TGTGCCAGCTCCCCCGGCCGGGCTTCACCCCTCCACTTT.

This chain uses TRBV27 with TRBJ1-5; D is undetermined. The CDR3 is 13 residues long. Per germline, CDR1 MNHEY and CDR2 SMNVEV (reference sequence). V gave up 2 bases and J gave up 4 bases, with 6 bases separating them. CDR3 amino acids: CASSLQRNQPQHF. The CDR3 DNA is TGTGCCAGCAGTTTACAAAGAAATCAGCCCCAGCATTTT.

The CDR3 DNA sequence: TGTGCCAGCAGCTTGATGGGCGGGAGCGCAGATACGCAGTATTTT. Protein: CASSLMGGSADTQYF. This rearrangement joins TRBV5-6 to TRBJ2-3, with 7 bases identical to TRBD2. The CDR3 contains 15 residues. CDR1 SGHDT and CDR2 YYEEEE come from the germline V gene. V shed 1 base, J shed 4 bases, and the junction held 6 bases outside the gene matches.

The chain links TRBV2 to TRBJ2-1; 9 bases are shared with TRBD2. V dropped 2 bases and J dropped 6; count of bases not matched to a gene: 5. The CDR3 is made up of 15 amino acids. In germline, CDR1 is SNHLY, CDR2 FYNNEI. The CDR3 sequence: CASSESSGRLNEQFF. In DNA, the CDR3 is TGTGCCAGCAGTGAATCGAGCGGGAGGCTCAATGAGCAGTTCTTC. The whole variable domain, remainder taken from reference TRBV2 and TRBJ2-1, is EPEVTQTPSHQVTQMGQEVILRCVPISNHLYFYWYRQILGQKVEFLVSFYNNEISEKSEIFDDQFSVERPDGSNFTLKIRSTKLEDSAMYFCASSESSGRLNEQFFGPGTRLTVL.

The chain employs TRBV7-9 and TRBJ2-7; perhaps TRBD1 as D (6 bases). Deletions cut 4 bases from V and 0 bases from J, with 22 bases between. The CDR3 consists of 18 residues. Looked up from germline, CDR1 is SEHNR and CDR2 is FQNEAQ (reference sequence). The CDR3 DNA follows: TGTGCCAGCAGCTATTTTACAGGGAGCCCCCCTATCTCCTACGAGCAGTACTTC. Its translation: CASSYFTGSPPISYEQYF.

The chain is built from TRBV5-1 and TRBJ2-3, with TRBD2 matching 16 bases. The J segment lost 0 bases and the V segment lost 2 bases, leaving 6 bases of the junction unmatched. The V gene's germline CDR1 is SGHRS and CDR2 YFSETQ. The CDR3 is 19 amino acids. The DNA for the CDR3 is TGCGCCAGCAGCTTTACCGGGACTAGCGGGAGGGGTAGCACAGATACGCAGTATTTT. Translating gives CASSFTGTSGRGSTDTQYF.

On this clone itself: The junction and the germline gene differ at one end; a read error may be behind it. The gene calls are TRBV7-9 and TRBJ1-5; D unclear. The CDR3 loop spans 13 amino acids. Per the germline V gene, CDR1 is SEHNR and CDR2 is FQNEAQ (reference sequence). CDR3 DNA sequence: TGTGCCAGCAGCTTGGGTAGCCATCAGCCCCAGCATTTT. Translating it yields CASSLGSHQPQHF.

The chain recombines TRBV5-6 with TRBJ2-1, with D possibly matching TRBD2 (6 bases). CDR3 length: 12 residues. CDR1 and CDR2 from the germline V gene are SGHDT and YYEEEE. The germline V and J ends were trimmed by 6 bases and 6 bases, with 10 bases remaining between them. This CDR3 reads CASNRRVNEQFF. The CDR3 nucleotides read TGTGCCAGCAATCGGAGGGTCAATGAGCAGTTCTTC.

The count of this clone is one. The gene calls are TRBV29-1 and TRBJ2-5, with D tentatively TRBD1 (5 bases). This CDR3 has 16 amino acids. Germline CDR1 SQVTM, CDR2 ANQGSEA. The V end was cut by 0 bases, the J end by 4 bases, with 18 bases between. CDR3 protein: CSVEDSTRGIRETQYF. For the CDR3, the DNA is TGCAGCGTTGAAGATAGCACAAGGGGTATCAGAGAGACCCAGTACTTC.

The rearrangement links TRBV19 to TRBJ2-5, with 8 positions matching TRBD1. The CDR3 is 16 residues long. The ends lost 1 base at V and 1 base at J; junction bases unmatched: 5. Germline CDR1 and CDR2: LNHDA and SQIVND (reference sequence). The CDR3 DNA sequence: TGTGCCAGTAGTATAGTGGGGGGACAGGTCCAAGAGACCCAGTACTTC. Amino acids: CASSIVGGQVQETQYF.

The chain joins TRBV28 to TRBJ2-6; a possible D gene is TRBD1 (6 bases). Trimming cost V 8 bases and J 0 bases, with 17 bases left between them. The CDR3 length is 17 residues. Per germline, CDR1 MDHEN and CDR2 SYDVKM. The DNA of the CDR3 is TGTGCCAGCGGATCGGGGACACCCCTCTCTGGGGCCAACGTCCTGACTTTC. Amino acid sequence: CASGSGTPLSGANVLTF. The full variable domain, in which reference TRBV28 and TRBJ2-6 provide the parts outside the CDR3, is DVKVTQSSRYLVKRTGEKVFLECVQDMDHENMFWYRQDPGLGLRLIYFSYDVKMKEKGDIPEGYSVSREKKERFSLILESASTNQTSMYLCASGSGTPLSGANVLTFGAGSRLTVL.

This rearrangement joins TRBV19 to TRBJ2-1, with D tentatively TRBD1 (6 bases). Germline CDR1 and CDR2: LNHDA and SQIVND (reference sequence). This CDR3 spans 14 amino acids. Trimming removed 3 bases from V and 4 bases from J, with 10 bases in between. The CDR3 DNA reads TGTGCCAGTAGTATCAGGGGTCCTTACAATGAGCAGTTCTTC. It specifies CASSIRGPYNEQFF.

J is TRBJ2-5 and V is TRBV6-5; D gene uncertain. The germline V gene encodes CDR1 MNHEY and CDR2 SVGAGI. The CDR3 sequence is 13 residues long. V was clipped by 2 bases and J by 4 bases, with 8 bases between them. The CDR3 loop reads CASSYGRRETQYF. The CDR3 nucleotides are TGTGCCAGCAGTTACGGCAGGCGAGAGACCCAGTACTTC.

This rearrangement joins TRBV18 to TRBJ2-1, with 7 bases aligning to TRBD2. V was pared by 3 bases and J by 6 bases, with 2 bases of the junction left unmatched. The CDR3 is made up of 13 amino acids. Germline V gene sequence: CDR1 KGHSH, CDR2 LQKENI. CDR3 in amino acids: CASSPREGNEQFF. The DNA of the CDR3 is TGTGCCAGCTCACCCAGGGAGGGCAATGAGCAGTTCTTC.

This chain joins TRBV25-1 and TRBJ2-7; D is ambiguous. The length of the CDR3 is 13 residues. The V gene lost 6 bases and the J gene lost 3 bases, with 12 bases spanning the gap. Per germline, CDR1 MGHDK and CDR2 SYGVNS. CDR3 bases: TGTGCCAGCAGAAAAGAAGTAGTCTACGAGCAGTACTTC. Its translation: CASRKEVVYEQYF.

The genes are TRBV19 and TRBJ2-2, with 10 bases matching TRBD1. The CDR3 is made up of 15 amino acids. The germline gives CDR1 LNHDA, CDR2 SQIVND (reference sequence). J was trimmed by 7 bases and V by 8 bases; bases with no gene match: 10. The CDR3 DNA sequence: TGTGCCAGTCGAGACAGGGGGCGAGGTAACGGGGAGCTGTTTTTT. Protein sequence: CASRDRGRGNGELFF.

The rearrangement uses TRBV6-6 and TRBJ2-7; D remains ambiguous. Germline V gene data show CDR1 as MNHNY and CDR2 as SVGAGI (reference sequence). V shed 4 bases and J shed 1 base, with 11 bases lying between them. This CDR3 has 14 amino acids. CDR3 loop: CASSSPTVSYEQYF. The CDR3 nucleotides are TGTGCCAGCAGTTCCCCGACTGTATCCTACGAGCAGTACTTC.

The chain carries TRBV11-2 and TRBJ2-2; 13 bases map to TRBD2. The CDR3 contains 15 residues. CDR1 is SGHAT and CDR2 is FQNNGV in the germline V gene. Losses at the gene ends were 3 bases for V and 7 bases for J; bases not matched to a gene: 2. The CDR3 loop reads CASSFGLAGVGELFF. Written as DNA, the CDR3 is TGTGCCAGCAGCTTCGGACTAGCGGGAGTCGGGGAGCTGTTTTTT.

This chain connects TRBV30 to TRBJ1-3, with 10 bases identical to TRBD1. V trimming: 5 bases; J trimming: 2 bases; junction bases outside the gene matches: 6. Germline CDR1 GTSNPN, CDR2 SVGIG (reference sequence). There are 15 residues in the CDR3. In DNA form, the CDR3 reads TGTGCCTGGCACCGGGACAGGGGTACTGGAAACACCATATATTTT. Encoded protein: CAWHRDRGTGNTIYF.

The J gene is TRBJ2-3, the V gene TRBV5-4; D uncertain. Germline CDR1 SGHNT, CDR2 YYREEE (reference sequence). This CDR3 comprises 14 residues. The ends were cut back, 5 bases at V and 1 base at J, with 11 bases in the middle. CDR3 sequence: CASSQETGTDTQYF. CDR3 bases: TGTGCCAGCAGTCAGGAGACTGGCACAGATACGCAGTATTTT.

This chain joins TRBV19 and TRBJ2-1; 7 positions agree with TRBD1. The CDR3 is 15 amino acids. CDR1 is LNHDA, CDR2 SQIVND, per germline (reference sequence). V lost 5 bases, J lost 0 bases, and 4 bases stayed unmatched. The CDR3 protein is CASSYTGVSYNEQFF. The CDR3 DNA reads as TGTGCCAGTAGTTACACAGGGGTCTCCTACAATGAGCAGTTCTTC.

V usage is TRBV6-1 and J usage is TRBJ2-7; D remains unclear. Germline V gene data show CDR1 as MNHNS and CDR2 as SASEGT. V shed 4 bases and J shed 2 bases, with 15 bases lying between them. The CDR3 is 15 amino acids. CDR3 sequence reads: CASSGNYLKTYEQYF. The CDR3 DNA reads as TGTGCCAGCAGTGGCAACTACCTAAAAACCTACGAGCAGTACTTC.